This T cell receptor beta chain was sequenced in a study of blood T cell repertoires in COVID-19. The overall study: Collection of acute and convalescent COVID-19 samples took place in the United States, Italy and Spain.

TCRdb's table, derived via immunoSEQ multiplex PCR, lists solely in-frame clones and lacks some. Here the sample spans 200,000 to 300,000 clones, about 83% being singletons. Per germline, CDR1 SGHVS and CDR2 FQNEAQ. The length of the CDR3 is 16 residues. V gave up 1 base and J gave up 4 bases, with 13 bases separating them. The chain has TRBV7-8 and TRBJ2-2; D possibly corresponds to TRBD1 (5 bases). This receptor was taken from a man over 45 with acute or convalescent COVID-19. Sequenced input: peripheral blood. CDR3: CASSLEGWGGTGELFF. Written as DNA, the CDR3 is TGTGCCAGCAGCTTAGAGGGGTGGGGTGGCACCGGGGAGCTGTTTTTT.